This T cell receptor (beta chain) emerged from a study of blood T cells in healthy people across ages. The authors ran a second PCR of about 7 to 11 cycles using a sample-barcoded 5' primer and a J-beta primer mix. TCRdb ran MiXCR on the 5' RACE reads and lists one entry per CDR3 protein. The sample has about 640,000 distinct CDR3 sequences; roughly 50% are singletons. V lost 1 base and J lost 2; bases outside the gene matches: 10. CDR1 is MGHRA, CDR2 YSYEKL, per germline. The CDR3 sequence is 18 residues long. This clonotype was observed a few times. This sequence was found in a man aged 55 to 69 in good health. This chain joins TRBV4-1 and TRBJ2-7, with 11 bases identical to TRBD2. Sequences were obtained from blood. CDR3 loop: CASSQGLTSGVPPYEQYF. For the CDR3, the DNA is TGCGCCAGCAGCCAAGGGCTGACTAGCGGGGTTCCTCCCTACGAGCAGTACTTC.